Given below is one TCR beta chain in context. Its target is not known. This record comes from a study of OX40 agonist ivuxolimab in advanced cancers. Study-level information: Among those treated, three patients had partial responses, one with hepatocellular carcinoma and two with cutaneous melanoma. Findings of the study overall: The mean number of expanded clones was higher in CD8+ T cells than in CD4+.

Trimming shortened V by 4 bases and J by 1 base, and 11 bases separated the two germline ends. Germline-derived CDR1 and CDR2 are MNHEY and SMNVEV (reference sequence). This CDR3 spans 14 amino acids. TCRdb keeps only in-frame clones here, not all; method: immunoSEQ multiplex PCR. Here the sample spans some 19,000 clones, 85% to 90% being singletons. The source is an adult with an advanced solid tumor such as melanoma, head and neck, liver or kidney cancer. The chain joins TRBV27 to TRBJ2-7; possible D gene TRBD2, 6 bases. The material was CD4+ or CD8+ T cells sorted from blood, obtained in a trial of the OX40 agonist ivuxolimab. The DNA for the CDR3 is TGTGCCAGCAGTTCACCGGGGGAATCCTACGAGCAGTACTTC. This gives the protein CASSSPGESYEQYF.